This TCR beta chain was sequenced for a study of T cell responses to AZD1222 COVID-19 vaccine. General study results and limits: Two AZD1222 administrations were followed by greater Spike-specific TCR breadth and depth.

Generated by immunoSEQ multiplex PCR, the TCRdb table keeps only in-frame clones and is missing some. The table has 80,000 or so clones, 92% seen once. Notes on this clone: The antigen remains unidentified.

The CDR3 runs 18 residues. Germline-derived CDR1 and CDR2 are SGHVS and FQNEAQ. The V gene lost 1 base and the J gene lost 5 bases, with 23 bases spanning the gap. The J gene is TRBJ2-5, the V gene TRBV7-8; perhaps D is TRBD1 or TRBD2 (6 bases each). Source: peripheral blood, taken 28 days after the second AZD1222 dose. The TCR originated in an adult who received the AZD1222 COVID-19 vaccine. The CDR3 nucleotides read TGTGCCAGCAGCTTAGTCGGAGGTGGAGGGGGACGGGGGGAGACCCAGTACTTC. It translates to CASSLVGGGGGRGETQYF.